Here is one T cell receptor beta chain with its context. Its cognate antigen is unknown. It was cDNA, reverse transcribed from extracted RNA, that served as the sequencing template. Only in-frame clones appear in the TCRdb table, and some are missing; sequencing was by immunoSEQ multiplex PCR. The sample lists around 80,000 clones, about 51% occurring once. This sample was taken from a study of CD8+ T cells in alopecia areata. General study findings and limits: Greater clonality was observed in lesional scalp samples, especially alopecia totalis/universalis, versus normal scalp.

The germline V gene encodes CDR1 GTSNPN and CDR2 SVGIG (reference sequence). The ends lost 2 bases at V and 4 bases at J; junction bases unmatched: 7. This CDR3 region has 15 residues. Sequencing was performed on NKG2D-high CD8+ T cells sorted from blood. This receptor was obtained from a human donor with alopecia areata. This sequence joins TRBV30 and TRBJ2-3, with TRBD1 matching 9 bases. The CDR3 region is CAWSTGTGYSDTQYF. In DNA, the CDR3 is TGTGCCTGGAGTACCGGGACAGGGTACTCAGATACGCAGTATTTT.